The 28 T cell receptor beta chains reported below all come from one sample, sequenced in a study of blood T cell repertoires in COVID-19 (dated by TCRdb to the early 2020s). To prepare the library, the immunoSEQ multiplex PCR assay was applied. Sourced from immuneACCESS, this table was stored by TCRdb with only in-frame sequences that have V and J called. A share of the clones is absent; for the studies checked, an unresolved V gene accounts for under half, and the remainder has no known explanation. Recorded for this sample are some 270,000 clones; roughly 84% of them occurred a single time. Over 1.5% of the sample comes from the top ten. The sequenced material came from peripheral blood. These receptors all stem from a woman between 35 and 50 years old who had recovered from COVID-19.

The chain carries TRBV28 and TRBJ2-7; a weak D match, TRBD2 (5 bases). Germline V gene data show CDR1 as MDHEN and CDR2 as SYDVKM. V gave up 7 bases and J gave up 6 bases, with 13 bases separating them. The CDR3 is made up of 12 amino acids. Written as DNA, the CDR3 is TGTGCCAGCACCCAGGACTTTAGCGAGCAGTACTTC. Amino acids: CASTQDFSEQYF. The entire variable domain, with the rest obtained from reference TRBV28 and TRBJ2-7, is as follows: DVKVTQSSRYLVKRTGEKVFLECVQDMDHENMFWYRQDPGLGLRLIYFSYDVKMKEKGDIPEGYSVSREKKERFSLILESASTNQTSMYLCASTQDFSEQYFGPGTRLTVT.

The CDR3 DNA is TGTGCCAGCAGCTTGGACATCATGGCTGAGCAGTTCTTC. Protein product: CASSLDIMAEQFF. V is TRBV5-4 and J is TRBJ2-1, with D hard to call. The CDR3 sequence is 13 residues long. The V gene lost 0 bases and the J gene lost 9 bases, with 10 bases spanning the gap. Germline CDR1 is SGHNT and CDR2 is YYREEE (reference sequence).

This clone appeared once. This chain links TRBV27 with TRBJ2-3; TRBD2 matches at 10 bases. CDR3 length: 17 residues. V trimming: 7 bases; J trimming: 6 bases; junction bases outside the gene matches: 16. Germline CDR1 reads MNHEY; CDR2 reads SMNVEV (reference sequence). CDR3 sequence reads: CASKRGGLSSITDTQYF. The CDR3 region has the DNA TGTGCCAGCAAGCGGGGGGGCCTTTCTTCTATCACGGATACGCAGTATTTT.

The CDR3 region has the DNA TGTGCCAGTAGTATTGTCGGGGGGGTCACAGATACGCAGTATTTT. Protein sequence: CASSIVGGVTDTQYF. The J gene is TRBJ2-3, the V gene TRBV19; 8 nucleotides match TRBD2. Germline lookup yields CDR1 LNHDA and CDR2 SQIVND (reference sequence). This CDR3 spans 15 amino acids. The trim removed 3 bases at V and 2 bases at J, leaving 4 bases unmatched.

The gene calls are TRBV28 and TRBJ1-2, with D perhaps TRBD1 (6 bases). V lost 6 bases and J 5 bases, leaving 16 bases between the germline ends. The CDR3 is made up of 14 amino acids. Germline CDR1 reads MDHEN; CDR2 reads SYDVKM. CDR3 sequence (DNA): TGTGCCAGCAGGTATACAGGGCAAGGTTATGGCTACACCTTC. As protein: CASRYTGQGYGYTF.

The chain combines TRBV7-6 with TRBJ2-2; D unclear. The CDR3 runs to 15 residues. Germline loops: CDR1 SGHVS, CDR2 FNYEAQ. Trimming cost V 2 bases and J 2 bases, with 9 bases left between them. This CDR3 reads CASSLTGGNTGELFF. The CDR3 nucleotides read TGTGCCAGCAGCTTAACGGGTGGAAACACCGGGGAGCTGTTTTTT.

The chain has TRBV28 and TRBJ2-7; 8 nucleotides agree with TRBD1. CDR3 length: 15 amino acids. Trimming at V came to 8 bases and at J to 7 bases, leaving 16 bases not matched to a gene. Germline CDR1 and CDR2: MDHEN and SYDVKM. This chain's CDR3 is CASLTPQGQVEEQYF. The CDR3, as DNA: TGTGCCAGCCTCACCCCTCAGGGACAGGTGGAAGAGCAGTACTTC.

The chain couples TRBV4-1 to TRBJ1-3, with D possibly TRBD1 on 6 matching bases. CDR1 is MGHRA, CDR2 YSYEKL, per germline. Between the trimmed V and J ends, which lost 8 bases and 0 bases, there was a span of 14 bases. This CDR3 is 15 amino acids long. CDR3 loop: CASHSNRDSGNTIYF. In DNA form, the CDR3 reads TGCGCCAGCCATTCCAACAGGGACTCTGGAAACACCATATATTTT.

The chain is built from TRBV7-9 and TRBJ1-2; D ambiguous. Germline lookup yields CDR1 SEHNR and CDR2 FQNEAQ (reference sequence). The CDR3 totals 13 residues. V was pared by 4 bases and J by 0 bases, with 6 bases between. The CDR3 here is CASSSRSNYGYTF. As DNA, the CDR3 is TGTGCCAGCAGCTCCAGATCTAACTATGGCTACACCTTC.

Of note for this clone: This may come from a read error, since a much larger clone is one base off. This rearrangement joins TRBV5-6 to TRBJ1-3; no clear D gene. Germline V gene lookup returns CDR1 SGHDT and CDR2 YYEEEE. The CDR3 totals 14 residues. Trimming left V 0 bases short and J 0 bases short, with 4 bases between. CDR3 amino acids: CASSLGSSGNTIYF. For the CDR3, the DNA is TGTGCCAGCAGCTTGGGGAGCTCTGGAAACACCATATATTTT.

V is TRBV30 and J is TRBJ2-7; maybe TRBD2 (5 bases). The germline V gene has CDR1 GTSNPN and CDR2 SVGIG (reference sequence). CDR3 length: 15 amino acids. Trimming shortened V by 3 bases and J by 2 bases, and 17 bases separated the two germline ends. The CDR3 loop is CAWRSGGSYPYEQYF. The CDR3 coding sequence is TGTGCCTGGAGGAGCGGCGGATCATATCCCTACGAGCAGTACTTC.

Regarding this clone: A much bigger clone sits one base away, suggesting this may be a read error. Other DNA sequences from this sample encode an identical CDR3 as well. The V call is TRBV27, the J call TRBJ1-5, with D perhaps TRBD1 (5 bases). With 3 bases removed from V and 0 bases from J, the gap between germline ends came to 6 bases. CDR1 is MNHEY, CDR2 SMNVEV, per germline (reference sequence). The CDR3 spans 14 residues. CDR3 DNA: TGTGCCAGCAGTTTGCAGGGTAGCAATCAGCCCCAGCATTTT. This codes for CASSLQGSNQPQHF.

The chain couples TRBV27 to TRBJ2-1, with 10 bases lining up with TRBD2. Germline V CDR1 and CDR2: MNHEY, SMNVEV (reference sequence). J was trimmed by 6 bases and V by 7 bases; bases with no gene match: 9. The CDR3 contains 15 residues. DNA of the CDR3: TGTGCCAGCATGACGAGCGGGGGGGCCGGCAATGAGCAGTTCTTC. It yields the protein CASMTSGGAGNEQFF.

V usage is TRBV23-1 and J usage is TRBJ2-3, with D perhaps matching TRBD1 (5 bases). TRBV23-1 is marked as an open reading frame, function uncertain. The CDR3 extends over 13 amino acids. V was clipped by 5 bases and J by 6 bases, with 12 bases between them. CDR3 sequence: CASSTPGSDTQYF. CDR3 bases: TGCGCCAGCAGTACTCCAGGGTCGGATACGCAGTATTTT.

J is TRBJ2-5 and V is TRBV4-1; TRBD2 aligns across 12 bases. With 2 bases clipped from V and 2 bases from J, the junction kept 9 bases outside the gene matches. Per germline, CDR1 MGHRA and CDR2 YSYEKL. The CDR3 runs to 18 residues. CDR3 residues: CASSQITSGGSGQETQYF. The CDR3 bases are TGCGCCAGCAGCCAAATAACTAGCGGGGGGTCCGGGCAAGAGACCCAGTACTTC.

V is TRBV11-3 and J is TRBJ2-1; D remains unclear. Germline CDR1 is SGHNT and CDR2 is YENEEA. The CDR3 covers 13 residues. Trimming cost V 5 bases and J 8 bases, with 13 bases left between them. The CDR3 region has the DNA TGTGCCAGCAGCCCCCCGGGTACGGATGAGCAGTTCTTC. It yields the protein CASSPPGTDEQFF. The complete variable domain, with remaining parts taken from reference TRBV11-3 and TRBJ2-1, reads EAGVVQSPRYKIIEKKQPVAFWCNPISGHNTLYWYLQNLGQGPELLIRYENEEAVDDSQLPKDRFSAERLKGVDSTLKIQPAELGDSAVYLCASSPPGTDEQFFGPGTRLTVL.

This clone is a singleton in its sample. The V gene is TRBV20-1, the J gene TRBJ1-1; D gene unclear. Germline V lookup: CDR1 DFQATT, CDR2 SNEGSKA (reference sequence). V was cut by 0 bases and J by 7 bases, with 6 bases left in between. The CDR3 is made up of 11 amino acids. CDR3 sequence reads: CSAREAVEAFF. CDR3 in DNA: TGCAGTGCTAGAGAGGCTGTTGAAGCTTTCTTT.

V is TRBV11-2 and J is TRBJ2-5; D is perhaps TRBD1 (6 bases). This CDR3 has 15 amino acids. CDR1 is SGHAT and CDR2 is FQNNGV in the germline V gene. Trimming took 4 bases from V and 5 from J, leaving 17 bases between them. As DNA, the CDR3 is TGTGCCAGCAGCTACTCACAGGGTTTGCAGGAGACCCAGTACTTC. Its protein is CASSYSQGLQETQYF. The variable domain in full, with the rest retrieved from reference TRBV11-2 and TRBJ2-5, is EAGVAQSPRYKIIEKRQSVAFWCNPISGHATLYWYQQILGQGPKLLIQFQNNGVVDDSQLPKDRFSAERLKGVDSTLKIQPAKLEDSAVYLCASSYSQGLQETQYFGPGTRLLVL.

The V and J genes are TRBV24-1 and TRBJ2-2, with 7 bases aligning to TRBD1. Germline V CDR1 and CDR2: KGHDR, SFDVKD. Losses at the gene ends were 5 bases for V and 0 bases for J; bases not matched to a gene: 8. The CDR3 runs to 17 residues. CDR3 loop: CATSVTPGQSNTGELFF. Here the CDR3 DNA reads TGTGCCACCAGTGTCACCCCGGGACAGTCGAACACCGGGGAGCTGTTTTTT.

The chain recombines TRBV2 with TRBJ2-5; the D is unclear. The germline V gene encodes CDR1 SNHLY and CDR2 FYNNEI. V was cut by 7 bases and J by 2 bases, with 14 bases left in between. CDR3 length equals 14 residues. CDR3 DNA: TGTGCCAGCACTCTAAGCGCACCACAAGAGACCCAGTACTTC. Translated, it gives CASTLSAPQETQYF.

The CDR3 nucleotides read TGTGCCATCAGTGACCGGACTAAGGAGCCAGCGGCCTACGAGCAGTACTTC. Translated: CAISDRTKEPAAYEQYF. This sequence joins TRBV10-3 and TRBJ2-7; tentatively, D is TRBD2 (6 bases). The V gene lost 3 bases and the J gene lost 2 bases, with 20 bases spanning the gap. This CDR3 is built from 17 residues. The germline V gene encodes CDR1 ENHRY and CDR2 SYGVKD.

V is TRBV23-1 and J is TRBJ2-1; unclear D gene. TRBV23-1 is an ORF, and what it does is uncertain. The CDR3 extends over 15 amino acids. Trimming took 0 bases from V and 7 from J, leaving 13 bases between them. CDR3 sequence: CASSQSADIGNEQFF. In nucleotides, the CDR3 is TGCGCCAGCAGTCAATCCGCCGACATTGGGAATGAGCAGTTCTTC.

Here the CDR3 reads CASSREGQEAFF. CDR3 DNA: TGTGCCAGCAGCAGAGAGGGACAGGAAGCTTTCTTT. V and J are TRBV7-9 and TRBJ1-1, with 7 bases fitting TRBD1. The junction had 5 bases not matched to a gene; V was cut back by 5 bases and J by 8 bases. CDR3 size: 12 residues. Germline V CDR1 and CDR2: SEHNR, FQNEAQ (reference sequence). Full variable domain (outside the CDR3, taken from reference TRBV7-9 and TRBJ1-1): DTGVSQNPRHKITKRGQNVTFRCDPISEHNRLYWYRQTLGQGPEFLTYFQNEAQLEKSRLLSDRFSAERPKGSFSTLEIQRTEQGDSAMYLCASSREGQEAFFGQGTRLTVV.

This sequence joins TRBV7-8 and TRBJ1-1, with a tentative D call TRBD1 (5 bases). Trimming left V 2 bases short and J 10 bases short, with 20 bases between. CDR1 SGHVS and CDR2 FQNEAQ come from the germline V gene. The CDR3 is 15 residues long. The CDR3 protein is CASSLNIGSPGGAFF. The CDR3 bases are TGTGCCAGCAGCTTAAATATAGGGAGCCCGGGGGGAGCTTTCTTT.

Written as DNA, the CDR3 is TGTGCCAGCCGGGGACAGCCCTACGAGCAGTACTTC. Its translation: CASRGQPYEQYF. The rearrangement joins TRBV11-2 to TRBJ2-7; 7 positions match TRBD1. Germline V gene data show CDR1 as SGHAT and CDR2 as FQNNGV. The CDR3 spans 12 residues. V trimming: 8 bases; J trimming: 2 bases; junction bases outside the gene matches: 3.

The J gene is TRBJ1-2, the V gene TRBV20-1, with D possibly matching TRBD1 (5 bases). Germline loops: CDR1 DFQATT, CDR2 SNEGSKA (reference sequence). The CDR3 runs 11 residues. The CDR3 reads CSIRANYGYTF. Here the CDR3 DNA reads TGCAGCATCAGGGCTAACTATGGCTACACCTTC.

The DNA of the CDR3 is TGCGCCAGCAGCCCTGGGACAGGGGGCTATGTGTCTGGGGCCAACGTCCTGACTTTC. The encoded protein is CASSPGTGGYVSGANVLTF. This chain uses TRBV5-1 with TRBJ2-6; 12 bases match TRBD1. The ends lost 4 bases at V and 1 base at J; junction bases unmatched: 9. This CDR3 has 19 amino acids. The germline gives CDR1 SGHRS, CDR2 YFSETQ. Based on the CDR3 plus reference TRBV5-1 and TRBJ2-6, the full variable domain is KAGVTQTPRYLIKTRGQQVTLSCSPISGHRSVSWYQQTPGQGLQFLFEYFSETQRNKGNFPGRFSGRQFSNSRSEMNVSTLELGDSALYLCASSPGTGGYVSGANVLTFGAGSRLTVL.

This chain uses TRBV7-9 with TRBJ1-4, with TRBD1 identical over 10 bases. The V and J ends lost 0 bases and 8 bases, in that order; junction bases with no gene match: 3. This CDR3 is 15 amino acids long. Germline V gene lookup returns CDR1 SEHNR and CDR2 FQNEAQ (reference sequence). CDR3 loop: CASSLAGTGDEKLFF. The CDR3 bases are TGTGCCAGCAGCTTAGCGGGGACAGGGGACGAAAAACTGTTTTTT.